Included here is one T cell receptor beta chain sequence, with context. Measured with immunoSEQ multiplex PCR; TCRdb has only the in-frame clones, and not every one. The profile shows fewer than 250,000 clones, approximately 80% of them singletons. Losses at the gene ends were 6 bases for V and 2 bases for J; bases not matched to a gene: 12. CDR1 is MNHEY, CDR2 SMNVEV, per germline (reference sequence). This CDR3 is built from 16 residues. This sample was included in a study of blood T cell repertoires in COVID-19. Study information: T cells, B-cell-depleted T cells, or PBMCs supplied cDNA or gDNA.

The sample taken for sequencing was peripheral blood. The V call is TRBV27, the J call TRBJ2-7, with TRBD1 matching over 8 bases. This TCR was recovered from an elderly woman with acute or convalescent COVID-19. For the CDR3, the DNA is TGTGCCAGCAGACGCGGTGGACAGGGATCAACCTACGAGCAGTACTTC. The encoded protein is CASRRGGQGSTYEQYF.